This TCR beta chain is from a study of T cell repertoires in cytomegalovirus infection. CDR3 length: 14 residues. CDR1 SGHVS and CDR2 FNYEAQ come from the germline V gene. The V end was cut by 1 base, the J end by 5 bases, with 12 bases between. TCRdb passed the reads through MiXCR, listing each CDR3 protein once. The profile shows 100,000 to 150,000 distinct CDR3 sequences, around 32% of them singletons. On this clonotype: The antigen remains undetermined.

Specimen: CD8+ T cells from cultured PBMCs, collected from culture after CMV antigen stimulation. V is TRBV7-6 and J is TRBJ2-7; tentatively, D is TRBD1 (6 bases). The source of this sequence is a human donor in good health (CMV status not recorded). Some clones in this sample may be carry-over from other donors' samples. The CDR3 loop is CASSLGGTYNEQYF. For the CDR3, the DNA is TGTGCCAGCAGCTTAGGAGGGACATACAACGAGCAGTACTTC.